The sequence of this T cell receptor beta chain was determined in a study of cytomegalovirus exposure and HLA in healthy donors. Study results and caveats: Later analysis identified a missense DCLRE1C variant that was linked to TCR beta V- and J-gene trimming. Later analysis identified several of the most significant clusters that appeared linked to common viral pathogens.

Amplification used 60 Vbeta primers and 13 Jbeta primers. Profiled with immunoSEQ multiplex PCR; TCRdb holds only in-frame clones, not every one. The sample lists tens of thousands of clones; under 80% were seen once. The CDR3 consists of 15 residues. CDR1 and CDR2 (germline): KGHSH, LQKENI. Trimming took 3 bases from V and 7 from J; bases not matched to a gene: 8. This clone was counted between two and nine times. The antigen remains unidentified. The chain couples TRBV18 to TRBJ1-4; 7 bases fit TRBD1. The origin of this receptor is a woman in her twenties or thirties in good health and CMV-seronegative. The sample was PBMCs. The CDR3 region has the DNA TGTGCCAGCTCACCCCGGCAGGGGGGAGTTGAAAAACTGTTTTTT. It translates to CASSPRQGGVEKLFF.